This T cell receptor beta chain was identified in a study of cytomegalovirus exposure and HLA in healthy donors. The junction had 2 bases not matched to a gene; V was cut back by 5 bases and J by 2 bases. CDR1 is WNHNN, CDR2 SYGVQD, per germline (reference sequence). This CDR3 comprises 14 residues. Assay used: immunoSEQ multiplex PCR; TCRdb lists only in-frame clones, some missing. The repertoire holds 150,000 to 200,000 clones, with around 88% as singletons. Sequenced sample: PBMCs. The source is a woman aged 18-35 years in good health and CMV-seronegative. The V call is TRBV10-1, the J call TRBJ2-2; 7 nucleotides match TRBD1. CDR3 sequence reads: CASSRTGNTGELFF. The CDR3 DNA reads TGCGCCAGCAGTAGGACAGGCAACACCGGGGAGCTGTTTTTT.